This TCR beta chain was sequenced in a study of blood T cell repertoires in COVID-19. Whole-study context: Specimens from acute and convalescent COVID-19 originated in the United States, Italy and Spain. Sources were T cells, B-cell-depleted T cells, or PBMCs; the material itself was cDNA or gDNA.

Here immunoSEQ multiplex PCR was the method, and the copy in TCRdb shows in-frame clones only, minus some. The sample consists of about 370,000 clones, 70% to 90% of them appearing once. This clone was detected a few times. The V gene's germline CDR1 is MNHEY and CDR2 SMNVEV (reference sequence). This CDR3 has 15 amino acids. Trimming stripped 5 bases from V and 4 bases from J, with 12 bases between. Enrolled during active infection, Seattle patients were then followed longitudinally. The J gene is TRBJ1-6, the V gene TRBV27; maybe TRBD1 (6 bases). The sample taken for sequencing was peripheral blood. The TCR originated in a woman in her 30s with COVID-19, enrolled during active disease. DNA of the CDR3: TGTGCCAGCAGTGTGGGGGCCGTTTATAATTCACCCCTCCACTTT. It translates to CASSVGAVYNSPLHF.